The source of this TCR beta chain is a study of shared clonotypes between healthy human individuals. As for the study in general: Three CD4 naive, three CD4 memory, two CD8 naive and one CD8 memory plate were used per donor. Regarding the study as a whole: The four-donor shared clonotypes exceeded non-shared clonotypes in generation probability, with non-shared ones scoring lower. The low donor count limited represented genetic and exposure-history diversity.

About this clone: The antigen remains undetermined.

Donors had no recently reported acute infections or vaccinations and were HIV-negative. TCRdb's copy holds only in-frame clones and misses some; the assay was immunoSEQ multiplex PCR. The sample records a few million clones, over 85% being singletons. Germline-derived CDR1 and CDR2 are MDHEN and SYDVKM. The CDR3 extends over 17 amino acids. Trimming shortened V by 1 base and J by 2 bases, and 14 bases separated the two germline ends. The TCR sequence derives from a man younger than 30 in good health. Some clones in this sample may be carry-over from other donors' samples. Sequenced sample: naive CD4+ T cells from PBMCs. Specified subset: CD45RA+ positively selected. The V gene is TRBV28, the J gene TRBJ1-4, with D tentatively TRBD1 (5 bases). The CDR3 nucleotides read TGTGCCAGCAGTTTATATGGGAGGGAGGGGACTAATGAAAAACTGTTTTTT. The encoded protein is CASSLYGREGTNEKLFF.